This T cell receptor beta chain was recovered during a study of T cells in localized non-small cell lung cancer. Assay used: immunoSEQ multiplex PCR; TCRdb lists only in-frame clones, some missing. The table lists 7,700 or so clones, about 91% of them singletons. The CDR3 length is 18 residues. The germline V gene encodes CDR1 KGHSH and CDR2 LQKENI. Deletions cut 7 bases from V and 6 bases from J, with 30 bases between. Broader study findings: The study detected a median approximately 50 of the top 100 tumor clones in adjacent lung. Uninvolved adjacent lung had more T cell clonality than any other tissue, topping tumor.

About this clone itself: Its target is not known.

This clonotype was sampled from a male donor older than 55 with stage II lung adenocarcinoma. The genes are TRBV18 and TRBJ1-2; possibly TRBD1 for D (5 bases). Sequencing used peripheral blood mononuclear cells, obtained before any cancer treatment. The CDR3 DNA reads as TGTGCCAGCTACGGGGCAACCGAGGAAAGGGGTTTTGAGGATGGCTACACCTTC. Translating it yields CASYGATEERGFEDGYTF.